This T cell receptor (beta chain) was observed in a study of T cell changes during pregnancy in multiple sclerosis. Data came from immunoSEQ multiplex PCR; TCRdb stores just in-frame clones and leaves some out. The sample gives some 100,000 clones, more than 80% of which show up once; approximately 1.2% is in the top ten. The clonotype originates from a female donor with multiple sclerosis, enrolled in a pregnancy study. The sequences come from peripheral blood, collected in the second trimester of pregnancy.

The CDR3 is CASSSGLGNTDTQYF. CDR3 in DNA: TGTGCCAGCAGTTCGGGACTAGGGAACACAGATACGCAGTATTTT. V usage is TRBV6-5 and J usage is TRBJ2-3, with 8 bases lining up with TRBD2. The CDR3 totals 15 residues. Germline lookup yields CDR1 MNHEY and CDR2 SVGAGI. The V segment lost 4 bases and the J segment 2 bases; nucleotides outside the gene matches: 5.